Described below is a single T cell receptor beta chain sequence and its context. The entry originates in a study of cytomegalovirus exposure and HLA in healthy donors. The PCR contained 60 Vbeta and 13 Jbeta primers. Clones were sequenced by immunoSEQ multiplex PCR, and TCRdb holds only the in-frame ones, with some missing. The data hold about 150,000 clones, with roughly 77% observed a single time. CDR1 SNHLY and CDR2 FYNNEI come from the germline V gene. The CDR3 runs 14 residues. Trimming took off 4 bases at V and 5 bases at J, with 14 bases between the two ends. The specimen was PBMCs. The TCR sequence derives from a man aged 25 to 40 in good health and CMV-seropositive. This rearrangement joins TRBV2 to TRBJ1-1; D perhaps matches TRBD1 (5 bases). DNA of the CDR3: TGTGCCAGCAGTGGTATGGGGGGTCGAACTGAAGCTTTCTTT. Amino acid sequence: CASSGMGGRTEAFF.